This T cell receptor (beta chain) was identified in a study of cytomegalovirus exposure and HLA in healthy donors. On the study more broadly: The roughly 100 million unique TCR beta sequences, from 150 million to 200 million T cells, were found by an earlier analysis.

Vbeta (60) and Jbeta (13) primers were used in the PCR. Assay: immunoSEQ multiplex PCR; the TCRdb copy retains only in-frame clones and omits some. The table has roughly 150,000 clones, around 83% seen once. Points from the study as a whole: Of the V segments, some could not be distinguished, including TRBV6-2 and TRBV6-3, and were excluded. It was assumed in the presence/absence analyses that sequencing depth was roughly uniform across donors.

As regards this clone: The target antigen is unknown.

Trimming removed 4 bases from V and 10 bases from J; junction bases left unmatched: 11. The CDR3 contains 13 residues. In germline, CDR1 is SGHNT, CDR2 YYREEE (reference sequence). The TCR comes from a man aged 50-60 years in good health and CMV-seropositive. The V call is TRBV5-4, the J call TRBJ2-7; 7 positions agree with TRBD2. Sequenced sample: PBMCs. The DNA for the CDR3 is TGTGCCAGCAGCCCCGATCACGGGACTATCCAGTACTTC. The encoded protein is CASSPDHGTIQYF.